A single sample is the source of the 31 T cell receptor beta chains below, sequenced in a study of blood T cell repertoires in COVID-19. Profiled with immunoSEQ multiplex PCR; TCRdb holds only in-frame clones, not every one. The sample has 180,000 or so clones, roughly 81% seen once. Source material: peripheral blood. The receptors stem from a woman at least 80 years old with COVID-19, enrolled during active disease.

CDR3 nucleotide sequence: TGTGCCAGCAGCTTAATACAGTATGTTCACGAGCAGTACTTC. Amino acid sequence: CASSLIQYVHEQYF. This chain joins TRBV13 and TRBJ2-7; D gene uncertain. Germline assignment: CDR1 PRHDT and CDR2 FYEKMQ (reference sequence). Trimming removed 2 bases from V and 5 bases from J, with 13 bases in between. This CDR3 comprises 14 residues. Full variable domain (remainder filled in from reference TRBV13 and TRBJ2-7): AAGVIQSPRHLIKEKRETATLKCYPIPRHDTVYWYQQGPGQDPQFLISFYEKMQSDKGSIPDRFSAQQFSDYHSELNMSSLELGDSALYFCASSLIQYVHEQYFGPGTRLTVT.

This clone was observed a few times. V is TRBV19 and J is TRBJ1-1; the D is unclear. Germline V lookup: CDR1 LNHDA, CDR2 SQIVND (reference sequence). V shed 1 base and J shed 1 base, with 4 bases lying between them. The CDR3 has 13 amino acids. The CDR3 here is CASSIGPNTEAFF. CDR3 nucleotides: TGTGCCAGTAGTATAGGGCCGAACACTGAAGCTTTCTTT.

This rearrangement joins TRBV27 to TRBJ2-1, with 9 bases matching TRBD2. Trimming cost V 3 bases and J 5 bases; bases outside gene matches: 5. The CDR3 has 15 amino acids. Germline V gene data show CDR1 as MNHEY and CDR2 as SMNVEV (reference sequence). The CDR3 sequence: CASSFSGGRHNEQFF. CDR3 nucleotide sequence: TGTGCCAGCAGTTTCAGCGGGGGGCGACACAATGAGCAGTTCTTC.

V usage is TRBV3-1 (or the pseudogene TRBV3-2) and J usage is TRBJ2-5; TRBD1 aligns across 12 bases. The CDR3 length is 17 residues. V dropped 5 bases and J dropped 2; count of bases not matched to a gene: 9. Germline V gives CDR1 LGHDT, CDR2 YNNKEL (reference sequence). CDR3 coding DNA: TGTGCCAGCAGCGAAGCCAGGGACAGGGGGCGGCAAGAGACCCAGTACTTC. It specifies CASSEARDRGRQETQYF.

This clone was picked up one time. The chain is built from TRBV7-7 and TRBJ1-1; no definite D call. V was shortened by 3 bases and J by 5 bases, with 10 bases between the two germline ends. The CDR3 spans 13 residues. The germline gives CDR1 SSHAT, CDR2 FNYEAQ (reference sequence). The CDR3 sequence is CASSLAAETEAFF. The CDR3 nucleotides are TGTGCCAGCAGCTTGGCGGCGGAAACTGAAGCTTTCTTT.

This clone appeared a few times. The rearrangement joins TRBV15 to TRBJ2-7; TRBD2 matches at 8 bases. There are 15 residues in the CDR3. Germline CDR1 LNHNV, CDR2 YYDKDF (reference sequence). The trim removed 4 bases at V and 2 bases at J, leaving 7 bases unmatched. CDR3 coding DNA: TGTGCCACCAGCATAGGTCGCGGGGGGACCTACGAGCAGTACTTC. Amino acid sequence: CATSIGRGGTYEQYF.

J is TRBJ1-2 and V is TRBV5-6; TRBD1 might be the D (6 bases). The V end was cut by 4 bases, the J end by 2 bases, with 24 bases between. The CDR3 is made up of 18 amino acids. Germline V gene lookup returns CDR1 SGHDT and CDR2 YYEEEE. The CDR3 spells CASSQRPGHKPTNYGYTF. In DNA form, the CDR3 reads TGTGCCAGCAGCCAGAGGCCGGGACATAAACCGACGAACTATGGCTACACCTTC.

This chain connects TRBV19 to TRBJ2-2, with TRBD1 as a possible D gene (5 bases). The CDR3 sequence is 15 residues long. Germline CDR1 and CDR2: LNHDA and SQIVND (reference sequence). V lost 0 bases and J 7 bases, leaving 12 bases between the germline ends. The CDR3: CASSIEWQGGGELFF. The CDR3, as DNA: TGTGCCAGTAGTATAGAATGGCAGGGCGGCGGGGAGCTGTTTTTT.

The gene calls are TRBV28 and TRBJ2-1, with a weak D call TRBD1 (6 bases). The length of the CDR3 is 12 residues. The germline V and J ends were trimmed by 10 bases and 3 bases, with 10 bases remaining between them. The germline V gene encodes CDR1 MDHEN and CDR2 SYDVKM. CDR3 in DNA: TGTGCCACTTCACAGGGCTACAATGAGCAGTTCTTC. Translated: CATSQGYNEQFF.

The gene calls are TRBV10-3 and TRBJ1-4; tentatively, D is TRBD1 (5 bases). Trimming left V 5 bases short and J 6 bases short, with 10 bases between. The CDR3 runs to 13 residues. CDR1 ENHRY and CDR2 SYGVKD come from the germline V gene. The CDR3 DNA reads TGTGCCATCAGTCAGGGTCGCGATGAAAAACTGTTTTTT. This translates into CAISQGRDEKLFF.

This chain connects TRBV4-2 to TRBJ1-5; 8 positions match TRBD1. Per the germline V gene, CDR1 is LGHNA and CDR2 is YNFKEQ. This CDR3 region has 15 residues. After removal of 4 bases from V and 2 bases from J, the junction contained 4 bases not matched to a gene. DNA of the CDR3: TGTGCCAGCAGCCTCGCACAGGGGGGCAATCAGCCCCAGCATTTT. This translates into CASSLAQGGNQPQHF.

The chain has TRBV28 and TRBJ2-7, with D possibly TRBD2 on 5 matching bases. Germline loops: CDR1 MDHEN, CDR2 SYDVKM. The CDR3 totals 14 residues. Trimming removed 2 bases at V and 3 bases at J, with 11 bases between. The CDR3 sequence is CASSLMRDSYEQYF. CDR3 in DNA: TGTGCCAGCAGTTTAATGAGGGATAGCTACGAGCAGTACTTC.

The genes are TRBV11-3 and TRBJ1-3; D is ambiguous. V shed 2 bases and J shed 0 bases, with 8 bases lying between them. In germline, CDR1 is SGHNT, CDR2 YENEEA. CDR3 length equals 15 residues. The CDR3: CASSLQALSGNTIYF. CDR3 DNA sequence: TGTGCCAGCAGCTTACAGGCCCTCTCTGGAAACACCATATATTTT.

The V and J genes are TRBV4-3 and TRBJ2-3, with a possible D match to TRBD2 (6 bases). V gave up 0 bases and J gave up 9 bases, with 13 bases separating them. The CDR3 is 14 residues long. Germline V gene data show CDR1 as LGHNA and CDR2 as YSLEER. DNA for the CDR3: TGCGCCAGCAGCCAAGATACTAGCAGGGCCACGCAGTATTTT. Translation gives CASSQDTSRATQYF.

The chain carries TRBV29-1 and TRBJ1-1; D perhaps matches TRBD1 (5 bases). The germline V gene has CDR1 SQVTM and CDR2 ANQGSEA. This CDR3 region has 11 residues. Trimming took 5 bases from V and 4 from J, leaving 8 bases between them. The CDR3 region has the DNA TGCAGCGTTTCCAGGGTCACTGAAGCTTTCTTT. It is translated as CSVSRVTEAFF.

The chain employs TRBV11-3 and TRBJ2-1; 10 bases map to TRBD1. Germline V gene lookup returns CDR1 SGHNT and CDR2 YENEEA. This CDR3 contains 14 residues. Trimming cost V 3 bases and J 9 bases; bases outside gene matches: 5. CDR3 sequence reads: CASSLDRGYGEQFF. In nucleotides, the CDR3 is TGTGCCAGCAGCTTGGACAGGGGGTACGGTGAGCAGTTCTTC.

The rearrangement links TRBV6-2 or TRBV6-3 to TRBJ1-1; 7 bases line up with TRBD1. The CDR3 totals 17 residues. CDR1 is MNHEY, CDR2 SVGEGT, per germline. Trimming took 6 bases from V and 5 from J; bases not matched to a gene: 18. The CDR3 nucleotides are TGTGCCAGCAGCAGCTCTTTGGAGAGGGGGCGAGGGACTGAAGCTTTCTTT. Translation gives CASSSSLERGRGTEAFF.

This clone has a handful of counts. The chain recombines TRBV7-9 with TRBJ1-5; D may be TRBD1 (6 bases). V was cut by 4 bases and J by 4 bases, with 14 bases left in between. Germline V CDR1 and CDR2: SEHNR, FQNEAQ (reference sequence). The CDR3 runs 15 residues. CDR3 sequence reads: CASSSGRGPNQPQHF. The CDR3 DNA reads as TGTGCCAGCAGCTCGGGCAGGGGACCTAATCAGCCCCAGCATTTT.

The chain links TRBV6-1 to TRBJ1-4, with D maybe TRBD1 (6 bases). CDR3 size: 15 residues. Germline CDR1 and CDR2: MNHNS and SASEGT. Trimming took off 3 bases at V and 8 bases at J, with 16 bases between the two ends. CDR3 in DNA: TGTGCCAGCAGTGAGTCTGCAGGGGTTTACGAAAAACTGTTTTTT. Its protein is CASSESAGVYEKLFF.

The chain has TRBV7-9 and TRBJ2-1; TRBD1 aligns across 9 bases. The CDR3 runs to 16 residues. Per the germline V gene, CDR1 is SEHNR and CDR2 is FQNEAQ (reference sequence). V lost 5 bases and J lost 3; bases outside the gene matches: 8. The CDR3 here is CASSTTGTGFYNEQFF. DNA of the CDR3: TGTGCCAGCAGCACAACCGGGACAGGGTTCTACAATGAGCAGTTCTTC.

The chain carries TRBV7-9 and TRBJ1-4; tentatively, D is TRBD1 (6 bases). CDR3 length equals 14 residues. Germline CDR1 SEHNR, CDR2 FQNEAQ (reference sequence). Between the trimmed V and J ends, which lost 5 bases and 7 bases, there was a span of 14 bases. The CDR3 sequence is CASSTKGGSEKLFF. The CDR3 nucleotides are TGTGCCAGCAGCACAAAGGGGGGGTCTGAAAAACTGTTTTTT.

The genes are TRBV11-2 and TRBJ1-3; TRBD1 is a possible D gene (5 bases). The V gene lost 5 bases and the J gene lost 0 bases, with 11 bases spanning the gap. The length of the CDR3 is 15 residues. From germline, CDR1 is SGHAT and CDR2 FQNNGV. CDR3 loop: CASSGGVSSGNTIYF. The CDR3 region has the DNA TGTGCCAGCAGCGGAGGGGTTAGCTCTGGAAACACCATATATTTT.

V and J are TRBV2 and TRBJ1-1; a possible D gene is TRBD1 (5 bases). This CDR3 region has 13 residues. The V end lost 0 bases, the J end lost 6 bases, and 8 bases lay between the germline ends. CDR1 is SNHLY, CDR2 FYNNEI, per germline. CDR3 protein: CASSEAWGAEAFF. Written as DNA, the CDR3 is TGTGCCAGCAGTGAAGCCTGGGGGGCTGAAGCTTTCTTT.

The gene calls are TRBV3-1 (or the pseudogene TRBV3-2) and TRBJ2-1; TRBD2 is a possible D gene (6 bases). V was cut by 4 bases and J by 5 bases, with 15 bases left in between. This CDR3 has 15 amino acids. Germline V gives CDR1 LGHDT, CDR2 YNNKEL (reference sequence). The CDR3 DNA reads TGTGCCAGCAGCCGGGACTCCACTATAAACAATGAGCAGTTCTTC. It yields the protein CASSRDSTINNEQFF.

Comments on this clone: This CDR3 is also generated by other DNA sequences in the sample. The CDR3 reads CASSPNSPQAYEQYF. CDR3 in DNA: TGTGCCAGCAGCCCCAATAGCCCACAGGCCTACGAGCAGTACTTC. The rearrangement uses TRBV3-1 (or the pseudogene TRBV3-2) and TRBJ2-7, with a tentative D call TRBD1 (5 bases). Germline V lookup: CDR1 LGHDT, CDR2 YNNKEL (reference sequence). The V and J ends lost 4 bases and 2 bases respectively, with 15 bases between them. CDR3 length equals 15 residues.

This chain joins TRBV11-2 and TRBJ2-1; no definite D call. The V and J ends lost 4 bases and 6 bases respectively, with 13 bases between them. CDR3 length: 14 amino acids. Germline loops: CDR1 SGHAT, CDR2 FQNNGV. This chain's CDR3 is CASSSRGGVNEQFF. The CDR3 DNA sequence: TGTGCCAGCAGCTCCAGAGGTGGAGTCAATGAGCAGTTCTTC. Based on the CDR3 plus reference TRBV11-2 and TRBJ2-1, the full variable domain is EAGVAQSPRYKIIEKRQSVAFWCNPISGHATLYWYQQILGQGPKLLIQFQNNGVVDDSQLPKDRFSAERLKGVDSTLKIQPAKLEDSAVYLCASSSRGGVNEQFFGPGTRLTVL.

The V gene is TRBV29-1, the J gene TRBJ2-3; TRBD2 agrees at 8 bases. Germline CDR1 is SQVTM and CDR2 is ANQGSEA. The length of the CDR3 is 14 residues. V gave up 7 bases and J gave up 1 base; unmatched junction bases: 7. In DNA, the CDR3 is TGCAGCGCCGGCGGGCGGGAGGGCACAGATACGCAGTATTTT. It translates to CSAGGREGTDTQYF.

The V gene is TRBV19, the J gene TRBJ2-5; 8 positions agree with TRBD2. The ends lost 4 bases at V and 2 bases at J; junction bases unmatched: 6. The V gene's germline CDR1 is LNHDA and CDR2 SQIVND (reference sequence). There are 15 residues in the CDR3. As DNA, the CDR3 is TGTGCCAGTAGTAGCGTCGGGAGGGGGCAAGAGACCCAGTACTTC. It translates to CASSSVGRGQETQYF.

The chain employs TRBV6-5 and TRBJ2-7; possible D gene TRBD2, 6 bases. CDR3 length: 13 amino acids. Germline-derived CDR1 and CDR2 are MNHEY and SVGAGI. V was pared by 5 bases and J by 7 bases, with 15 bases between. The DNA for the CDR3 is TGTGCCAGCAGTCCTACACCGGAGGGAGAGCAGTACTTC. Amino acid sequence: CASSPTPEGEQYF.

This clone was seen only a few times. In DNA form, the CDR3 reads TGTGCCAGTGAGTTTACTCACAGGGGCCCCTATTCACCCCTCCACTTT. Translation: CASEFTHRGPYSPLHF. The chain is built from TRBV19 and TRBJ1-6; 7 bases are a match to TRBD1. The germline gives CDR1 LNHDA, CDR2 SQIVND (reference sequence). This CDR3 comprises 16 residues. Trimming took 8 bases from V and 8 from J; bases not matched to a gene: 15.

This clone was detected a few times. This chain links TRBV24-1 with TRBJ2-2; no firm D call. CDR1 is KGHDR and CDR2 is SFDVKD in the germline V gene. The CDR3 loop spans 15 amino acids. V was clipped by 0 bases and J by 1 base, with 5 bases between them. CDR3 bases: TGTGCCACCAGTGATTTGCCGGGGAACACCGGGGAGCTGTTTTTT. Translation: CATSDLPGNTGELFF.